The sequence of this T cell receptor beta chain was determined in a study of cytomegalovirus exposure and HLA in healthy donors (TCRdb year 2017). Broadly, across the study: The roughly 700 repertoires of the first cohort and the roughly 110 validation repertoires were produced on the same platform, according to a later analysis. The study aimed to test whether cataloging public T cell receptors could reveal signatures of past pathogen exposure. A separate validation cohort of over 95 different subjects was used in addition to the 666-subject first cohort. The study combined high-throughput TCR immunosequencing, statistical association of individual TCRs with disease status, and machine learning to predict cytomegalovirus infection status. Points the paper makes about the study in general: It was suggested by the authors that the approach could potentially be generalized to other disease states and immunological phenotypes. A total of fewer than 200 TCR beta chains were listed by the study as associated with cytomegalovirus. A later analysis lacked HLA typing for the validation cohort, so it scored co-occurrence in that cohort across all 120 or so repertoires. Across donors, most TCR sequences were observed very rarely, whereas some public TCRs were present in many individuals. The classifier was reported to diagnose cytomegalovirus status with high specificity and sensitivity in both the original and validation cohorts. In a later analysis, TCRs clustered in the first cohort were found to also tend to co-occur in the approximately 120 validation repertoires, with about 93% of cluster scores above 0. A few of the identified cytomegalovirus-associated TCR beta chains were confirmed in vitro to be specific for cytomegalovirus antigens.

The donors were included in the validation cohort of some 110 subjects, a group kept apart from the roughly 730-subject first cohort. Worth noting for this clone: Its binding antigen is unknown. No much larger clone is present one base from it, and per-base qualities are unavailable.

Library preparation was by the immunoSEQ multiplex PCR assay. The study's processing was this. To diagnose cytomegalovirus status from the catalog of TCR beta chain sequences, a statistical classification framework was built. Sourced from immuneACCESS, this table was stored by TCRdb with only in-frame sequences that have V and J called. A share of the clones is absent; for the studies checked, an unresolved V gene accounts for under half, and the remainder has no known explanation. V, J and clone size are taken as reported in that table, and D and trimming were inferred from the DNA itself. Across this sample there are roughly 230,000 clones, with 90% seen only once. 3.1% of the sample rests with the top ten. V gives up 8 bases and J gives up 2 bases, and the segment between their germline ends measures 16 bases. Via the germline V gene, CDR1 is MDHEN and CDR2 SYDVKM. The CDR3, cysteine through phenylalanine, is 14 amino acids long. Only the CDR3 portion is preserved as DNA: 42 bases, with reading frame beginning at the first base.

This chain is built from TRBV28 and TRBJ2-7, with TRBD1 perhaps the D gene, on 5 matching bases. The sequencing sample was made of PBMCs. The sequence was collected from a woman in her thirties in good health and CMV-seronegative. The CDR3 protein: CASGLWGGTYEQYF. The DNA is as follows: TGTGCCAGCGGTCTTTGGGGCGGTACCTACGAGCAGTACTTC.